Listed below are T cell receptor beta chains from one sample, sequenced in a study of T cells after yellow fever vaccination. TCRdb called the 5' RACE reads again in MiXCR, with one record for every CDR3 protein. The sample contains some 300,000 distinct CDR3 sequences, roughly 4% of which appear only once. The sample consisted of PBMCs, taken on the day of the yellow fever booster vaccination. These TCRs come from a man aged 18 to 35 who received the YFV17D yellow fever vaccine. Both conserved end residues are part of each CDR3. A D gene is named only where the DNA matches it firmly. Some rows have no size entry. The others give once, few or many, or a class for an expanded clone.

>14|TRBJ2-7|TRBV7-9|many|NA
CASSHPGRPYEQYF
TGTGCCAGCAGTCATCCGGGCCGCCCCTACGAGCAGTACTTC
>14|TRBJ2-7|TRBV9|many|TRBD1
CASSDPGTGPEQYF
TGTGCCAGCAGCGATCCCGGGACAGGGCCCGAGCAGTACTTC
>14|TRBJ1-6|TRBV5-1|NA|NA
CASRSGTENSPLHF
TGCGCCAGCAGATCCGGGACGGAAAATTCACCCCTCCACTTT
>15|TRBJ2-1|TRBV7-2|many|TRBD2
CASSLTSGVPIEQFF
TGTGCCAGCAGCTTAACTAGCGGGGTACCGATTGAGCAGTTCTTC
>12|TRBJ2-7|TRBV6-6|many|NA
CASTRGGEEQYF
TGTGCCAGCACCCGGGGTGGGGAAGAGCAGTACTTC
>13|TRBJ1-3|TRBV20-1|many|NA
CSVRIGSGNTIYF
TGCAGTGTTAGGATCGGCTCTGGAAACACCATATATTTT
>18|TRBJ2-3|TRBV12-3/TRBV12-4|few|NA
CASSFVGVKRLHTDTQYF
TGTGCCAGCAGTTTCGTGGGTGTCAAGCGTCTTCACACAGATACGCAGTATTTT
>14|TRBJ1-1|TRBV18|many|NA
CASSPRRTDTEAFF
TGTGCCAGCTCACCCCGTCGGACTGACACTGAAGCTTTCTTT
>15|TRBJ1-2|TRBV7-2|few|TRBD1
CASSSAGGVHYGYTF
TGTGCCAGCAGTTCTGCAGGGGGCGTACACTATGGCTACACCTTC
>14|TRBJ2-3|TRBV27|many|NA
CASSPWTAVDTQYF
TGTGCCAGCAGCCCCTGGACCGCGGTGGATACGCAGTATTTT
>14|TRBJ1-5|TRBV25-1|NA|NA
CASSAPQVNQPQHF
TGTGCCAGCAGTGCCCCACAGGTCAATCAGCCCCAGCATTTT
>15|TRBJ2-7|TRBV5-1|NA|TRBD2
CASRSGGLAVNEQYF
TGCGCCAGCAGATCAGGGGGACTAGCGGTCAACGAGCAGTACTTC
>15|TRBJ2-3|TRBV19|few|TRBD2
CASSLRSGGTDTQYF
TGTGCCAGTAGTCTCCGTAGCGGGGGAACAGATACGCAGTATTTT
>15|TRBJ2-2|TRBV7-2|few|NA
CASRPTPSRVGELFF
TGTGCCAGCAGGCCTACGCCCTCACGAGTTGGGGAGCTGTTTTTT
>14|TRBJ1-3|TRBV6-6|many|NA
CASLGRKTGNTIYF
TGTGCCAGCTTAGGGCGTAAAACTGGAAACACCATATATTTT
>17|TRBJ1-2|TRBV20-1|many|TRBD1
CSARDYRGGGMSYGYTF
TGCAGTGCTAGAGATTATAGGGGAGGGGGCATGAGCTATGGCTACACCTTC
>14|TRBJ1-2|TRBV4-2|NA|TRBD1
CASSQGQGAVGYTF
TGTGCCAGCAGCCAAGGACAGGGGGCGGTGGGCTACACCTTC
>13|TRBJ2-1|TRBV19|many|NA
CASTQPDYNEQFF
TGTGCCAGTACCCAGCCAGATTACAATGAGCAGTTCTTC
>16|TRBJ2-1|TRBV10-2|few|TRBD2
CASSDAIAGGINEQFF
TGCGCCAGCAGTGATGCGATAGCGGGGGGGATCAATGAGCAGTTCTTC
>14|TRBJ2-5|TRBV15|many|NA
CATSRDVAGWTQYF
TGTGCCACCAGCAGAGATGTGGCCGGGTGGACCCAGTACTTC
>15|TRBJ2-7|TRBV5-1|many|TRBD1
CASSLERQGRGEQYF
TGCGCCAGCAGCTTGGAAAGACAGGGAAGGGGCGAGCAGTACTTC
>17|TRBJ1-6|TRBV4-1|many|TRBD1
CASSQDLTGGKISPLHF
TGCGCCAGCAGCCAAGATCTAACAGGGGGAAAGATTTCACCCCTCCACTTT
>16|TRBJ2-3|TRBV4-3|NA|NA
CASSQVEERSTDTQYF
TGCGCCAGCAGCCAAGTCGAGGAACGAAGCACAGATACGCAGTATTTT
>18|TRBJ1-1|TRBV7-9|few|NA
CASSLRETAGMINTEAFF
TGTGCCAGCAGCTTAAGGGAGACAGCAGGGATGATTAACACTGAAGCTTTCTTT
>13|TRBJ1-1|TRBV18|few|NA
CASSGEINTEAFF
TGTGCCAGTTCAGGGGAGATAAACACTGAAGCTTTCTTT
>14|TRBJ2-1|TRBV27|few|TRBD1
CASSSGGIFNEQFF
TGTGCCAGCAGTTCAGGGGGTATTTTCAATGAGCAGTTCTTC
>18|TRBJ2-5|TRBV19|few|TRBD1
CASSPHHLGTVGQETQYF
TGTGCCAGTAGTCCCCACCACCTGGGGACAGTCGGCCAAGAGACCCAGTACTTC
>19|TRBJ2-6|TRBV7-3|many|TRBD1
CASSLKGASYGSGANVLTF
TGTGCCAGCAGCTTAAAGGGGGCCAGTTATGGCTCTGGGGCCAACGTCCTGACTTTC
>15|TRBJ1-5|TRBV19|many|TRBD1
CASTQFGQGFQPQHF
TGTGCCAGTACGCAATTCGGACAGGGGTTTCAGCCCCAGCATTTT
>15|TRBJ1-6|TRBV7-9|few|TRBD1
CASRSRQGASSPLHF
TGTGCCAGCAGGTCACGACAGGGAGCGAGTTCACCCCTCCACTTT
>13|TRBJ1-1|TRBV19|many|TRBD1
CASSIGTGDEAFF
TGTGCCAGTAGTATAGGAACAGGGGATGAAGCTTTCTTT
>15|TRBJ1-1|TRBV6-5|few|NA
CASSYSDDRNTEAFF
TGTGCCAGCAGTTACTCGGATGACAGGAACACTGAAGCTTTCTTT
>13|TRBJ2-7|TRBV6-2/TRBV6-3|NA|NA
CASSWGLNYEQYF
TGTGCCAGCAGTTGGGGATTAAACTACGAGCAGTACTTC
>13|TRBJ1-2|TRBV5-5|few|TRBD1
CASRFGTGYGYTF
TGTGCCAGCAGATTTGGGACAGGGTATGGCTACACCTTC
>15|TRBJ2-5|TRBV24-1|many|NA
CATSDATGTKETQYF
TGTGCCACCAGTGACGCTACCGGGACAAAAGAGACCCAGTACTTC
>16|TRBJ2-3|TRBV6-5|few|TRBD2
CASSRPGTPGGDTQYF
TGTGCCAGCAGTCGCCCCGGGACCCCGGGGGGAGATACGCAGTATTTT
>14|TRBJ1-1|TRBV7-2|many|NA
CASSLGGDGTEAFF
TGTGCCAGCAGCTTAGGAGGGGACGGAACTGAAGCTTTCTTT
>14|TRBJ2-3|TRBV15|many|TRBD2
CATSPGLPTDTQYF
TGTGCCACCAGCCCGGGACTACCGACAGATACGCAGTATTTT
>15|TRBJ2-7|TRBV25-1|NA|TRBD2
CASSDTLAVLYEQYF
TGTGCCAGCAGTGATACCCTAGCGGTCCTCTACGAGCAGTACTTC
>14|TRBJ2-7|TRBV3-1|NA|NA
CASSLNTDPYEQYF
TGTGCCAGCAGCCTAAACACGGATCCTTACGAGCAGTACTTC
>15|TRBJ2-1|TRBV7-9|many|TRBD1
CASSLTGARYNEQFF
TGTGCCAGCAGCTTAACAGGGGCCCGGTACAATGAGCAGTTCTTC
>15|TRBJ1-1|TRBV5-1|many|NA
CASSLASGAGTEAFF
TGCGCCAGCAGCTTGGCCAGCGGGGCTGGAACTGAAGCTTTCTTT
>12|TRBJ1-4|TRBV7-2|few|NA
CASRSTNEKLFF
TGTGCCAGCAGATCAACTAATGAAAAACTGTTTTTT
>21|TRBJ2-7|TRBV4-3|many|TRBD2
CASSVLILEGAGLAGNSQQYF
TGCGCCAGCAGCGTTCTTATTCTCGAAGGCGCGGGCCTAGCGGGGAATTCACAGCAGTACTTC
>15|TRBJ2-2|TRBV7-3|NA|NA
CASSLAQGGTGELFF
TGTGCCAGCAGCTTAGCACAGGGAGGGACCGGGGAGCTGTTTTTT
>15|TRBJ1-1|TRBV5-1|many|NA
CASSWGAGMNTEAFF
TGCGCCAGCAGCTGGGGGGCAGGTATGAACACTGAAGCTTTCTTT
>13|TRBJ2-5|TRBV5-4|many|NA
CASSPDRGQTQYF
TGTGCCAGCAGCCCGGACAGAGGGCAGACCCAGTACTTC
>13|TRBJ1-4|TRBV10-2|many|NA
CASRPGGNEKLFF
TGCGCCAGCAGACCGGGAGGGAACGAAAAACTGTTTTTT
>15|TRBJ2-3|TRBV5-1|many|NA
CASSLEGHRTDTQYF
TGCGCCAGCAGCTTGGAGGGACACCGCACAGATACGCAGTATTTT
>14|TRBJ2-3|TRBV20-1|few|TRBD1
CNFKPGQGADTQYF
TGCAATTTTAAACCGGGACAGGGGGCAGATACGCAGTATTTT
>17|TRBJ2-1|TRBV3-1|few|TRBD2
CASSAILAGGSYNEQFF
TGTGCCAGCAGCGCAATACTAGCGGGGGGCTCCTACAATGAGCAGTTCTTC
>16|TRBJ2-2|TRBV4-3|many|TRBD1
CASSHTGGLNTGELFF
TGCGCCAGCAGCCACACAGGGGGCTTGAACACCGGGGAGCTGTTTTTT
>15|TRBJ2-3|TRBV10-1|many|TRBD2
CASSEFGGGTDTQYF
TGCGCCAGCAGTGAGTTCGGGGGGGGAACAGATACGCAGTATTTT